The sequence of this T cell receptor (beta chain) was determined in a study of early T cells in non-severe SARS-CoV-2 infection. This clonotype showed up just a few times. The CDR3 covers 14 residues. J gave up 6 bases and V 2 bases, and 3 bases lay outside the gene matches. CDR1 and CDR2 (germline): SGHDN, FVKESK. MiXCR was run by TCRdb on the 5' RACE reads, yielding one entry per CDR3 protein. The sample yields roughly 30,000 distinct CDR3 sequences, roughly 4.5% seen once. The sequenced material came from whole blood. The chain carries TRBV14 and TRBJ2-3, with 9 bases matching TRBD2. This sequence originates from an adult who was a healthcare worker with PCR-confirmed SARS-CoV-2 infection or an uninfected control (not recorded which). The chain's CDR3 is CASSQLAGADTQYF. The CDR3 DNA reads as TGTGCCAGCAGCCAATTAGCGGGAGCTGATACGCAGTATTTT.